These 23 T cell receptor beta chains were all obtained from the same sample, sequenced in a study of blood T cell repertoires in COVID-19. TCRdb's copy holds only in-frame clones and misses some; the assay was immunoSEQ multiplex PCR. The sample yields 130,000 to 150,000 clones, about 90% seen once. The sequenced material came from peripheral blood. The receptors were sampled from a woman aged 50 to 65 with acute or convalescent COVID-19.

This chain uses TRBV10-3 with TRBJ1-3, with unresolved D. Germline V lookup: CDR1 ENHRY, CDR2 SYGVKD. V was clipped by 0 bases and J by 4 bases, with 16 bases between them. CDR3 size: 17 residues. The CDR3 protein is CAISESGVGVSGNTIYF. DNA of the CDR3: TGTGCCATCAGTGAGTCGGGTGTCGGGGTATCCGGAAACACCATATATTTT.

The V and J genes are TRBV6-6 and TRBJ1-1; 7 positions match TRBD1. After removal of 7 bases from V and 1 base from J, the junction contained 12 bases not matched to a gene. The germline V gene has CDR1 MNHNY and CDR2 SVGAGI (reference sequence). The CDR3 is made up of 16 amino acids. The CDR3 reads CASTIPGQKTNTEAFF. CDR3 bases: TGTGCCAGCACCATACCGGGACAGAAAACGAACACTGAAGCTTTCTTT.

The rearrangement links TRBV18 to TRBJ2-3; 9 nucleotides match TRBD1. The junction had 2 bases not matched to a gene; V was cut back by 0 bases and J by 4 bases. Looked up from germline, CDR1 is KGHSH and CDR2 is LQKENI. The CDR3 loop spans 15 amino acids. This chain's CDR3 is CASSPPRQGADTQYF. CDR3 sequence (DNA): TGTGCCAGCTCACCACCGAGACAGGGGGCAGATACGCAGTATTTT.

The chain links TRBV12-3 or TRBV12-4 to TRBJ1-5; D not resolved. CDR3 length: 11 residues. V was trimmed by 8 bases and J by 11 bases, leaving 13 bases between them. The CDR3 loop reads CASGRKGAQHF. CDR3 nucleotides: TGTGCCAGCGGACGAAAGGGAGCCCAGCATTTT.

The genes are TRBV27 and TRBJ2-7, with 7 bases aligning to TRBD2. With V trimmed by 4 bases and J by 3 bases, 12 bases remained unmatched. This CDR3 region has 16 residues. CDR1 is MNHEY and CDR2 is SMNVEV in the germline V gene (reference sequence). CDR3 sequence: CASSSSGLVSFYEQYF. For the CDR3, the DNA is TGTGCCAGCAGTTCCTCCGGACTAGTATCTTTCTACGAGCAGTACTTC.

The V call is TRBV5-6, the J call TRBJ2-2, with D unresolved. CDR3 length equals 12 residues. The V end was cut by 4 bases, the J end by 7 bases, with 8 bases between. Per germline, CDR1 SGHDT and CDR2 YYEEEE. CDR3 in amino acids: CASSPRSGELFF. The DNA for the CDR3 is TGTGCCAGCAGCCCCCGCAGCGGGGAGCTGTTTTTT.

The chain employs TRBV9 and TRBJ2-2; 7 bases are shared with TRBD1. CDR3 size: 16 residues. CDR1 is SGDLS and CDR2 is YYNGEE in the germline V gene. V lost 0 bases to trimming and J lost 4 bases; unmatched junction nucleotides: 6. The chain's CDR3 is CASSVDVQGPTGELFF. CDR3 nucleotides: TGTGCCAGCAGCGTAGATGTACAGGGGCCCACCGGGGAGCTGTTTTTT.

V usage is TRBV4-1 and J usage is TRBJ2-1; D uncertain. The CDR3 sequence is 17 residues long. Trimming left V 1 base short and J 6 bases short, with 19 bases between. Germline CDR1 reads MGHRA; CDR2 reads YSYEKL. The CDR3 sequence is CASSQGYELMFGNEQFF. CDR3 DNA sequence: TGCGCCAGCAGCCAAGGGTACGAGTTAATGTTCGGCAATGAGCAGTTCTTC.

The V call is TRBV7-2, the J call TRBJ2-3, with D possibly being TRBD2 (6 bases). CDR1 is SGHTA and CDR2 is FQGNSA in the germline V gene. CDR3 length: 15 residues. V gave up 5 bases and J gave up 4 bases, with 16 bases separating them. CDR3 sequence: CASSISGHIADTQYF. In nucleotides, the CDR3 is TGTGCCAGCAGCATTAGCGGACATATTGCAGATACGCAGTATTTT.

The J gene is TRBJ1-6, the V gene TRBV3-1 (or the pseudogene TRBV3-2); D not resolved. The CDR3 is 13 residues long. V was cut by 6 bases and J by 6 bases, with 9 bases left in between. Germline CDR1 is LGHDT and CDR2 is YNNKEL (reference sequence). The CDR3 here is CASSTEFNSPLHF. The CDR3 DNA is TGTGCCAGCAGTACGGAGTTTAATTCACCCCTCCACTTT.

The CDR3 DNA sequence: TGTGCCAGCAGCCCCACAGACACCGGGGAGCTGTTTTTT. This encodes CASSPTDTGELFF. The chain has TRBV21-1 and TRBJ2-2; the table's D call TRBD1 went unverified against the DNA. TRBV21-1 is a documented pseudogene. This CDR3 has 13 amino acids.

This rearrangement joins TRBV9 to TRBJ2-1; D not resolved. The length of the CDR3 is 14 residues. In germline, CDR1 is SGDLS, CDR2 YYNGEE. V was cut by 4 bases and J by 1 base, with 9 bases left in between. The CDR3, as DNA: TGTGCCAGCAGCTTGGAGAGGTCCTACAATGAGCAGTTCTTC. It encodes CASSLERSYNEQFF.

The V gene is TRBV2, the J gene TRBJ1-2; D remains ambiguous. Between the trimmed V and J ends, which lost 0 bases and 6 bases, there was a span of 14 bases. Germline V gene sequence: CDR1 SNHLY, CDR2 FYNNEI. This CDR3 contains 15 residues. The CDR3 DNA reads TGTGCCAGCAGTGAAGCCCTCCGGGAGGGCGATGGCTACACCTTC. Translating it yields CASSEALREGDGYTF.

The table lists this clone with a count of one. The CDR3 coding sequence is TGTGCCAGCAGTTATGAGGCGGGAGGGCCTGAGACCCAGTACTTC. Its translation is CASSYEAGGPETQYF. This sequence joins TRBV6-5 and TRBJ2-5, with TRBD2 matching over 9 bases. V shed 3 bases and J 5 bases; nucleotides not matched to a gene: 7. Germline lookup yields CDR1 MNHEY and CDR2 SVGAGI. The length of the CDR3 is 15 residues.

The rearrangement links TRBV13 to TRBJ2-5, with a tentative D call TRBD2 (6 bases). The CDR3 consists of 15 residues. Trimming took 5 bases from V and 3 from J, leaving 16 bases between them. CDR1 and CDR2 (germline): PRHDT, FYEKMQ (reference sequence). This CDR3 reads CASSPRRGYKETQYF. In DNA, the CDR3 is TGTGCCAGCAGCCCGAGGAGGGGCTATAAAGAGACCCAGTACTTC.

The V gene is TRBV30, the J gene TRBJ1-1, with 8 positions matching TRBD1. The CDR3 length is 15 residues. With 0 bases clipped from V and 1 base from J, the junction kept 4 bases outside the gene matches. Germline V gives CDR1 GTSNPN, CDR2 SVGIG (reference sequence). The CDR3 DNA follows: TGTGCCTGGAGTGTAATCGGGACAGGGAACACTGAAGCTTTCTTT. Its protein is CAWSVIGTGNTEAFF.

CDR3 DNA: TGTGCCAGCAGCTTAACCCCGGGATGGGAGACCCAGTACTTC. This gives the protein CASSLTPGWETQYF. This rearrangement joins TRBV7-2 to TRBJ2-5; maybe TRBD2 (5 bases). Trimming removed 2 bases from V and 5 bases from J, with 12 bases in between. Germline V lookup: CDR1 SGHTA, CDR2 FQGNSA. The CDR3 runs 14 residues.

The chain couples TRBV18 to TRBJ1-1, with TRBD1 identical over 8 bases. CDR3 length equals 16 residues. Germline V lookup: CDR1 KGHSH, CDR2 LQKENI. Trimming removed 1 base from V and 1 base from J; junction bases left unmatched: 5. DNA of the CDR3: TGTGCCAGCTCACCACGTACGGACAGGGCGAACACTGAAGCTTTCTTT. Translated: CASSPRTDRANTEAFF.

V usage is TRBV20-1 and J usage is TRBJ1-4; unclear D gene. CDR1 DFQATT and CDR2 SNEGSKA come from the germline V gene (reference sequence). This CDR3 is built from 13 residues. Trimming cost V 3 bases and J 4 bases, with 9 bases left between them. This CDR3 reads CSASPTVNEKLFF. The CDR3 DNA reads TGCAGTGCTAGTCCGACTGTTAATGAAAAACTGTTTTTT.

This sequence joins TRBV11-1 and TRBJ1-2; 10 bases match TRBD1. In germline, CDR1 is SGHAT, CDR2 FQDESV (reference sequence). Trimming removed 5 bases from V and 5 bases from J; junction bases left unmatched: 5. This CDR3 has 14 amino acids. The CDR3 DNA sequence: TGTGCCAGCAGCCGCCGGGACAGGGGATATGGCTACACCTTC. As protein: CASSRRDRGYGYTF. The full variable domain, with the rest looked up from reference TRBV11-1 and TRBJ1-2, is EAEVAQSPRYKITEKSQAVAFWCDPISGHATLYWYRQILGQGPELLVQFQDESVVDDSQLPKDRFSAERLKGVDSTLKIQPAELGDSAMYLCASSRRDRGYGYTFGSGTRLTVV.

This chain joins TRBV4-1 and TRBJ2-7, with TRBD1 as a possible D gene (6 bases). Germline-derived CDR1 and CDR2 are MGHRA and YSYEKL. This CDR3 spans 15 amino acids. V was clipped by 2 bases and J by 2 bases, with 13 bases between them. In nucleotides, the CDR3 is TGCGCCAGCAGCCAACTACAGGGATTACCCTACGAGCAGTACTTC. Translating gives CASSQLQGLPYEQYF.

In the case of this clone: Other DNA sequences in the sample encode the same CDR3. The J gene is TRBJ2-1, the V gene TRBV7-9, with 10 bases identical to TRBD2. This CDR3 is 15 amino acids long. Unmatched junction bases numbered 0, after V lost 2 bases and J lost 2 bases. The germline V gene encodes CDR1 SEHNR and CDR2 FQNEAQ (reference sequence). Written as DNA, the CDR3 is TGTGCCAGCAGCTTAACTAGCGGGACCTACAATGAGCAGTTCTTC. It specifies CASSLTSGTYNEQFF. Looking up the rest from reference TRBV7-9 and TRBJ2-1 gives the full variable domain: DTGVSQNPRHKITKRGQNVTFRCDPISEHNRLYWYRQTLGQGPEFLTYFQNEAQLEKSRLLSDRFSAERPKGSFSTLEIQRTEQGDSAMYLCASSLTSGTYNEQFFGPGTRLTVL.

The chain uses TRBV9 and TRBJ1-4; the match to TRBD1 covers 7 bases. From germline, CDR1 is SGDLS and CDR2 YYNGEE. This CDR3 region has 15 residues. V was clipped by 3 bases and J by 2 bases; unmatched bases: 4. The CDR3 nucleotides are TGTGCCAGCAGCGCCACAGGGGACACTAATGAAAAACTGTTTTTT. Translated, it gives CASSATGDTNEKLFF.